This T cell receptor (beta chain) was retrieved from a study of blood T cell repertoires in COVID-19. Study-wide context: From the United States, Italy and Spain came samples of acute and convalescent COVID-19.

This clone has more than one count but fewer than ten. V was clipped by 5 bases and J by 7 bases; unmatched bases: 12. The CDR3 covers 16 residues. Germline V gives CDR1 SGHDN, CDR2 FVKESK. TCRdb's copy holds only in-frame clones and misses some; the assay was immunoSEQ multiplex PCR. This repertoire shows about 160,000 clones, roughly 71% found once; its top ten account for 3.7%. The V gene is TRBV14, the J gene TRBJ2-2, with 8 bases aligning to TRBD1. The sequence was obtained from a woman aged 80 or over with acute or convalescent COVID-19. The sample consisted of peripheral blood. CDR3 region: CASSTRTGTLVGELFF. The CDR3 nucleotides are TGTGCCAGCAGCACCCGGACAGGGACCCTCGTCGGGGAGCTGTTTTTT.